The 18 T cell receptor beta chains below all came from one sample that was sequenced in a study of T cell responses to AZD1222 COVID-19 vaccine. Repertoires were generated with immunoSEQ multiplex PCR, while TCRdb's copy carries only in-frame clones and drops some. The sample holds some 96,000 clones, approximately 91% seen once. Sequenced material: peripheral blood, taken on day 0 of AZD1222 vaccination. The receptor source for this set is an adult in good health.

In this sample, this clone turned up once. The V call is TRBV9, the J call TRBJ2-2, with a weak D call TRBD2 (7 bases). This CDR3 has 15 amino acids. From germline, CDR1 is SGDLS and CDR2 YYNGEE. The V end was cut by 3 bases, the J end by 7 bases, with 16 bases between. The CDR3 DNA sequence: TGTGCCAGCAGCGCGCTTCAGGGGAGGGGCGGGGAGCTGTTTTTT. Protein product: CASSALQGRGGELFF.

The rearrangement uses TRBV11-3 and TRBJ2-2; no clear D. Trimming cost V 4 bases and J 3 bases, with 15 bases left between them. The length of the CDR3 is 16 residues. Germline-derived CDR1 and CDR2 are SGHNT and YENEEA. DNA of the CDR3: TGTGCCAGCAGCTCCCACATATCCCCTGACACCGGGGAGCTGTTTTTT. This encodes CASSSHISPDTGELFF.

This chain links TRBV12-3 or TRBV12-4 with TRBJ1-4; tentatively, D is TRBD1 (5 bases). Trimming stripped 3 bases from V and 10 bases from J, with 12 bases between. The CDR3 loop spans 13 amino acids. CDR3 sequence reads: CASSFGDFGKLFF. The DNA for the CDR3 is TGTGCCAGCAGTTTTGGGGACTTCGGAAAACTGTTTTTT.

This sequence joins TRBV5-1 and TRBJ2-5; D may match TRBD1 or TRBD2 (5 bases each). V was clipped by 4 bases and J by 2 bases, with 15 bases between them. Germline-derived CDR1 and CDR2 are SGHRS and YFSETQ. This CDR3 has 15 amino acids. CDR3 sequence reads: CASSLGPTAQETQYF. The CDR3 DNA follows: TGCGCCAGCAGCCTGGGACCAACAGCACAAGAGACCCAGTACTTC.

The chain links TRBV12-3 or TRBV12-4 to TRBJ1-1; TRBD1 is a possible D gene (5 bases). Trimming stripped 10 bases from V and 0 bases from J, with 12 bases between. This CDR3 region has 13 residues. Written as DNA, the CDR3 is TGTGCCACCACGGGACTCCTGAACACTGAAGCTTTCTTT. This encodes CATTGLLNTEAFF.

This clone has more than one count but fewer than ten. The rearrangement joins TRBV10-1 to TRBJ2-7; 8 bases match TRBD1. V was pared by 5 bases and J by 3 bases, with 6 bases of the junction left unmatched. Germline-derived CDR1 and CDR2 are WNHNN and SYGVQD (reference sequence). CDR3 length equals 14 residues. DNA of the CDR3: TGCGCCAGCAGTTCGGACAGGGAACTCTACGAGCAGTACTTC. Its translation is CASSSDRELYEQYF.

V gene TRBV2 combines with J gene TRBJ1-2; the D is unclear. The length of the CDR3 is 12 residues. Germline V lookup: CDR1 SNHLY, CDR2 FYNNEI. Deletions cut 8 bases from V and 6 bases from J, with 13 bases between. Here the CDR3 reads CASSQDGNGYTF. DNA for the CDR3: TGTGCCAGCTCCCAGGACGGCAATGGCTACACCTTC.

The chain recombines TRBV5-1 with TRBJ2-1, with TRBD2 matching 14 bases. Germline CDR1 SGHRS, CDR2 YFSETQ. V lost 4 bases and J lost 8; bases outside the gene matches: 8. This CDR3 is built from 16 residues. CDR3 amino acids: CASSSRWTSGRHEQFF. The CDR3, as DNA: TGCGCCAGCAGCAGCCGCTGGACTAGCGGGAGGCATGAGCAGTTCTTC. Variable domain in full (rest from reference TRBV5-1 and TRBJ2-1): KAGVTQTPRYLIKTRGQQVTLSCSPISGHRSVSWYQQTPGQGLQFLFEYFSETQRNKGNFPGRFSGRQFSNSRSEMNVSTLELGDSALYLCASSSRWTSGRHEQFFGPGTRLTVL.

This clone was recorded once. The CDR3 region is CASSPDNERGLQETQYF. The CDR3, as DNA: TGCGCCAGCAGCCCTGATAATGAGCGGGGGTTACAAGAGACCCAGTACTTC. The gene calls are TRBV5-1 and TRBJ2-5, with 8 bases that match TRBD2. Germline V lookup: CDR1 SGHRS, CDR2 YFSETQ. Trimming cost V 4 bases and J 2 bases; bases outside gene matches: 13. The length of the CDR3 is 17 residues.

The CDR3 reads CASSYGASGTGGANVLTF. The CDR3, as DNA: TGTGCCAGCAGCTATGGCGCTAGCGGGACGGGTGGGGCCAACGTCCTGACTTTC. This rearrangement joins TRBV11-2 to TRBJ2-6, with 9 bases lining up with TRBD2. The CDR3 consists of 18 residues. Losses at the gene ends were 4 bases for V and 3 bases for J; bases not matched to a gene: 10. Germline CDR1 SGHAT, CDR2 FQNNGV. Full variable domain (outside the CDR3, taken from reference TRBV11-2 and TRBJ2-6): EAGVAQSPRYKIIEKRQSVAFWCNPISGHATLYWYQQILGQGPKLLIQFQNNGVVDDSQLPKDRFSAERLKGVDSTLKIQPAKLEDSAVYLCASSYGASGTGGANVLTFGAGSRLTVL.

The V and J genes are TRBV29-1 and TRBJ2-3; the match to TRBD2 covers 12 bases. V lost 6 bases, J lost 1 base, and 5 bases stayed unmatched. CDR1 and CDR2 (germline): SQVTM, ANQGSEA. This CDR3 is 15 amino acids long. CDR3 in DNA: TGCAGCGTCGAGACTAGCGGGGGCCGCACAGATACGCAGTATTTT. Its protein is CSVETSGGRTDTQYF.

In this sample, this clone turned up once. The V call is TRBV19, the J call TRBJ1-4; 8 bases are shared with TRBD1. The V and J ends lost 3 bases and 5 bases, in that order; junction bases with no gene match: 2. Germline lookup yields CDR1 LNHDA and CDR2 SQIVND (reference sequence). The length of the CDR3 is 14 residues. CDR3 in DNA: TGTGCCAGTAGTATTCGGGACAGGAATGAAAAACTGTTTTTT. This gives the protein CASSIRDRNEKLFF.

This sequence joins TRBV6-1 and TRBJ2-1, with 7 nucleotides matching TRBD1. Unmatched junction bases numbered 8, after V lost 4 bases and J lost 2 bases. CDR3 length: 16 amino acids. Germline CDR1 reads MNHNS; CDR2 reads SASEGT. CDR3: CASSGQGKSPYNEQFF. In DNA, the CDR3 is TGTGCCAGCAGTGGACAGGGAAAGAGCCCCTACAATGAGCAGTTCTTC.

This clone appeared a single time. The chain links TRBV11-2 to TRBJ2-3, with 10 bases that match TRBD2. The CDR3 runs 15 residues. V gave up 4 bases and J gave up 1 base; unmatched junction bases: 2. In germline, CDR1 is SGHAT, CDR2 FQNNGV. CDR3 residues: CASSSSGRRTDTQYF. The CDR3 coding sequence is TGTGCCAGCAGCTCTAGCGGGAGACGCACAGATACGCAGTATTTT.

In this sample, this clone turned up once. V gene TRBV29-1 combines with J gene TRBJ2-2; no firm D call. From germline, CDR1 is SQVTM and CDR2 ANQGSEA. The CDR3 totals 13 residues. Between the trimmed V and J ends, which lost 2 bases and 4 bases, there was a span of 8 bases. CDR3 nucleotides: TGCAGCGTTGAAAAGCAAGGCACCGGGGAGCTGTTTTTT. Translation gives CSVEKQGTGELFF.

In this sample, this clone turned up once. The chain links TRBV7-3 to TRBJ1-1; 8 bases match TRBD1. Germline assignment: CDR1 SGHTA and CDR2 FQGTGA. Unmatched junction bases numbered 8, after V lost 0 bases and J lost 5 bases. The CDR3 runs 16 residues. The CDR3 here is CASSLTAQGAKTEAFF. As DNA, the CDR3 is TGTGCCAGCAGCTTAACGGCCCAGGGGGCGAAGACTGAAGCTTTCTTT.

The rearrangement uses TRBV5-6 and TRBJ1-2; D unclear. V gave up 2 bases and J gave up 4 bases, with 9 bases separating them. The CDR3 length is 13 residues. Per the germline V gene, CDR1 is SGHDT and CDR2 is YYEEEE. CDR3 sequence reads: CASSFAGGYGYTF. CDR3 sequence (DNA): TGTGCCAGCAGCTTTGCAGGTGGCTATGGCTACACCTTC.

The CDR3 loop reads CASSLNAPYGEQFF. The DNA of the CDR3 is TGTGCCAGCAGCTTGAACGCCCCCTATGGTGAGCAGTTCTTC. The rearrangement uses TRBV11-2 and TRBJ2-1, with D unclear. The CDR3 is 14 residues long. Germline CDR1 and CDR2: SGHAT and FQNNGV. Deletions cut 3 bases from V and 9 bases from J, with 15 bases between.